Reported below is one T cell receptor (beta chain). Original methodology: Scientists estimated how many nucleated cells there were by amplifying reference gene primers. Libraries were prepared by immunoSEQ multiplex PCR; TCRdb keeps only in-frame clonotypes and omits some of them. V, J and clone size were drawn from that table, and D and trimming were deduced from the DNA. Found here are about 120,000 clones, around 77% of them singletons; the top ten hold approximately 8%. The data are from a study of blood T cell repertoires in COVID-19. Study summary: Samples taken during acute and convalescent COVID-19 were collected in the United States, Italy and Spain. Sources were T cells, B-cell-depleted T cells, or PBMCs; the material itself was cDNA or gDNA.

Germline V gene lookup returns CDR1 SGHTA and CDR2 FQGNSA. The CDR3 is made up of 15 amino acids. The V end lost 5 bases, the J end lost 0 bases, and 11 bases lay between the germline ends. This receptor was taken from a human donor in a cohort sampled during active COVID-19. The chain is built from TRBV7-2 and TRBJ1-3; possibly TRBD1 for D (6 bases). What was sequenced was peripheral blood. The DNA of the CDR3 is TGTGCCAGCAGCCTAAGAGGGGGCTCTGGAAACACCATATATTTT. Encoded protein: CASSLRGGSGNTIYF.